The T cell receptor (beta chain) described here comes from a study of regulatory T cells in long-lasting Graves disease. Sample time point: newly diagnosed GD, antithyroid drugs for less than 3 months. PBMCs provided the RNA from which the TCR library was made. In building TCR beta libraries, iRepertoire HTBI primers were used together with Arm-PCR of CDR3 regions. TCRdb reprocessed the multiplex PCR reads via MiXCR and lists one record per CDR3 protein. The sample lists 350,000 to 550,000 distinct CDR3 sequences, roughly 15% seen once, with around a quarter in the top ten. This clonotype was counted ten times or more. One end of the junction is discordant with germline, which a read error may explain. The germline gives CDR1 MNHEY, CDR2 SVGEGT. The CDR3 loop spans 16 amino acids. These same records also appear under a second study, on T cells in Graves' hyperthyroidism and ophthalmopathy.

Sequenced material: peripheral blood mononuclear cells (PBMCs), taken at new diagnosis, from a patient treated with antithyroid drugs. The chain couples TRBV6-2 or TRBV6-3 to TRBJ2-4; weak D call: TRBD1 (7 bases). The TCR sequence derives from a woman between 18 and 29 years old with Graves disease. The CDR3 DNA is TGTGCCAGCAGTAACTCGGGGGACAGCTTGGAAGGCATTCAGTACTTC. Protein: CASSNSGDSLEGIQYF.